The 5 T cell receptor beta chains below were found in one sample sequenced in a study of Ad26.COV2.S vaccination and SARS-CoV-2 variants. Repertoires were generated with immunoSEQ multiplex PCR, while TCRdb's copy carries only in-frame clones and drops some. The sample consists of about 330,000 clones, 75% to 90% of them appearing once. Treatment denoted: 15 to 20 received Ad26.COV2.S at low or high dose, single or two shots; 5 received placebo; per-sample allocation not given. Collection of the samples took place on day 63 after the first injection of vaccine or placebo. The sample here was peripheral blood, taken in a trial of Ad26.COV2.S vaccine versus placebo. The source of these receptors is a person aged 18 to 59 who received the Ad26.COV2.S COVID-19 vaccine or a placebo.

The CDR3 region is CASSLDDGSSETQYF. The CDR3 DNA sequence: TGTGCCAGCAGCTTAGATGACGGGAGTAGCGAGACCCAGTACTTC. The chain uses TRBV11-2 and TRBJ2-5; tentative D call: TRBD2 (6 bases). V was pared by 0 bases and J by 5 bases, with 13 bases between. CDR3 size: 15 residues. Per the germline V gene, CDR1 is SGHAT and CDR2 is FQNNGV. The full variable domain, rest sourced from reference TRBV11-2 and TRBJ2-5, is EAGVAQSPRYKIIEKRQSVAFWCNPISGHATLYWYQQILGQGPKLLIQFQNNGVVDDSQLPKDRFSAERLKGVDSTLKIQPAKLEDSAVYLCASSLDDGSSETQYFGPGTRLLVL.

The chain uses TRBV3-1 (or the pseudogene TRBV3-2) and TRBJ1-2, with D possibly matching TRBD1 (6 bases). This CDR3 spans 12 amino acids. Germline CDR1 and CDR2: LGHDT and YNNKEL (reference sequence). The V and J ends lost 4 bases and 8 bases respectively, with 11 bases between them. CDR3 residues: CASSPGAGGYTF. The CDR3 region has the DNA TGTGCCAGCAGCCCAGGGGCGGGGGGCTACACCTTC.

The genes are TRBV2 and TRBJ2-7; D tentatively fits TRBD1 or TRBD2 (5 bases each). The CDR3 is 13 residues long. CDR1 is SNHLY and CDR2 is FYNNEI in the germline V gene. The V gene lost 11 bases and the J gene lost 7 bases, with 21 bases spanning the gap. For the CDR3, the DNA is TGTGCCGCACTATCACGGGACGCTTTGGAGCAGTACGTC. Its translation is CAALSRDALEQYV.

This chain connects TRBV4-3 to TRBJ1-5; a possible D gene is TRBD1 (5 bases). The CDR3 has 14 amino acids. The germline gives CDR1 LGHNA, CDR2 YSLEER. The V and J ends lost 0 bases and 5 bases respectively, with 8 bases between them. As DNA, the CDR3 is TGCGCCAGCAGCCAAGACAGGGAGGATCAGCCCCAGCATTTT. It codes for CASSQDREDQPQHF.

Details on this clone: The sample contains more than one DNA sequence encoding this CDR3. The chain links TRBV11-2 to TRBJ1-1; D remains unclear. The germline V gene encodes CDR1 SGHAT and CDR2 FQNNGV. The V end was cut by 2 bases, the J end by 2 bases, with 6 bases between. CDR3 length equals 13 residues. As DNA, the CDR3 is TGTGCCAGCAGCTTAAATGGAAACACTGAAGCTTTCTTT. This sequence encodes CASSLNGNTEAFF.